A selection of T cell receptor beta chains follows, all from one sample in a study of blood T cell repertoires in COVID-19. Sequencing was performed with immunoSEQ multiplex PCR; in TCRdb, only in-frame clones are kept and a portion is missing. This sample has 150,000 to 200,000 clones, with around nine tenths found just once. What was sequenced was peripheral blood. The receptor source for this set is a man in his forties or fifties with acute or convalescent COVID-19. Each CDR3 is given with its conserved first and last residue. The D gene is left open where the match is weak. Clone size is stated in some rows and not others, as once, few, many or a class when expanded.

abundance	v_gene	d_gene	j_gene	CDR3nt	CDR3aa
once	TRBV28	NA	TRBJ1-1	TGTGCCAGCAGTTTATACGGGGGTTTTGATTTCTTT	CASSLYGGFDFF
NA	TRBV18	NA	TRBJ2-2	TGTGCCAGCTCAACAGGGTTCCTCGCGAACACCGGGGAGCTGTTTTTT	CASSTGFLANTGELFF
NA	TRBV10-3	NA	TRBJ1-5	TGTGCCATCTCACCCAGGGATCAGCCCCAGCATTTT	CAISPRDQPQHF
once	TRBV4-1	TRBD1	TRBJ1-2	TGCGCCAGCAGCCGCGGGCCTACAGGGGGGCAGAACTATGGCTACACCTTC	CASSRGPTGGQNYGYTF
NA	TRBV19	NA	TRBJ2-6	TGTGCCAGTAGTATGTATGCGATTCGGTCTGGGGCCAACGTCCTGACTTTC	CASSMYAIRSGANVLTF
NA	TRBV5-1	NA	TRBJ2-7	TGCGCCAGCAGCTTCGACAGCACCTACGAGCAGTACTTC	CASSFDSTYEQYF
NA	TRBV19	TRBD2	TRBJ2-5	TGTGCCAGTAGTATAGGGGGTAGCGGGGGAAAAAAGACCCAGTACTTC	CASSIGGSGGKKTQYF
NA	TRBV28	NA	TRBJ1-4	TGTGCCAGCAGTTCAACATTCAGGGAAGTAAAACTGTTTTTT	CASSSTFREVKLFF
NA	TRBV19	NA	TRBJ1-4	TGTGCCAGTAGGATGATCGGTCCTAATGAAAAACTGTTTTTT	CASRMIGPNEKLFF
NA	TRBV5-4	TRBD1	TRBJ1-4	TGTGCCAGCAGCTCACCGACAGGGGAAAATGAAAAACTGTTTTTT	CASSSPTGENEKLFF
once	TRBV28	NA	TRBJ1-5	TGTGCCAGCAGTTTACCTCCCGCGGAGGGTTTGCCCCAGCATTTT	CASSLPPAEGLPQHF
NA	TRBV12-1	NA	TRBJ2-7	TGTGCCAGCAGGCTCCGGGACAGGGAGGAGTACGAGCAGTACTTC	CASRLRDREEYEQYF
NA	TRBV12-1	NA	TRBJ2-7	TGTGCCAGCAGCTTCCTGGACTCCTGCTCCTACGAGCAGTACTTC	CASSFLDSCSYEQYF
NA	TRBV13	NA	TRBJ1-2	TGTGCCAGCAGCCCCGGTGCGGGGGCGGTCTATGGCTACACCTTC	CASSPGAGAVYGYTF
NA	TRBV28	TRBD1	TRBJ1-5	TGTGCCAGCAGTCCCGGGACAGGGGTCAATCAGCCCCAGCATTTT	CASSPGTGVNQPQHF
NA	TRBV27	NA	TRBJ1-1	TGTGCCAGCAGCTTAAGAGGGAATCATAGGGCCCGCACTGAAGCTTTCTTT	CASSLRGNHRARTEAFF
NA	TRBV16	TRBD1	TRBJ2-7	TGTGCCAGCAGCCAGGGGACGACAGGGGTAGACGAGCAGTACTTC	CASSQGTTGVDEQYF
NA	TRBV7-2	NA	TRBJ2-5	TGTGCCAGCACTGCTGCCCGGGGGACCCAGTACTTC	CASTAARGTQYF
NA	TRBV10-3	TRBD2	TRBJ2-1	TGTGCCATCAGTCCTCGGACTAGCGGGGGGGCAGGGGAGCAGTTCTTC	CAISPRTSGGAGEQFF
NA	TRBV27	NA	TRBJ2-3	TGTGCCAGCAGTCCCCTTTATCTAGCGCCTACCACAGATACGCAGTATTTT	CASSPLYLAPTTDTQYF
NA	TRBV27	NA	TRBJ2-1	TGTGCCAGCCGATTACAGGGCGTCTCCTACAATGAGCAGTTCTTC	CASRLQGVSYNEQFF
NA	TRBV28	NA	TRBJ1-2	TGTGCCAGCAGTTTCGGGCAGGGCTATGGCTACACCTTC	CASSFGQGYGYTF
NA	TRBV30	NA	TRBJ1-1	TGTGCCTGGAGCTCCACAGGGAACACTGAAGCTTTCTTT	CAWSSTGNTEAFF
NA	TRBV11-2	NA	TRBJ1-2	TGTGCCAGCAGCCCCACAGGGTGGTATGGCTACACCTTC	CASSPTGWYGYTF
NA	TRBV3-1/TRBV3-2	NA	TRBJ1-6	TGTGCCAGCAGCCAAGAAGCTGGGAGGGGTGGTTCACCCCTCCACTTT	CASSQEAGRGGSPLHF
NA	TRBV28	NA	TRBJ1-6	TGTGCCAGCAGTTTAGATCGGAGCTCCTATAATTCACCCCTCCACTTT	CASSLDRSSYNSPLHF
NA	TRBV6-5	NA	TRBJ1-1	TGTGCCAGCAAAGGACAGATGAACACTGAAGCTTTCTTT	CASKGQMNTEAFF
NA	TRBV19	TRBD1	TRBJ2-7	TGTGCCAGTAGAAACAGGGGGGACGCGGGGGAGCAGTACTTC	CASRNRGDAGEQYF
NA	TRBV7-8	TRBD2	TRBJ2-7	TGTGCCAGCAGCTTTTCTAGCGGGAGGGCCTACGAGCAGTACTTC	CASSFSSGRAYEQYF
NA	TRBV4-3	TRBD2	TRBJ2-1	TGCGCCAGCAGCCAAGGACTAGCGGCCTCCTACAATGAGCAGTTCTTC	CASSQGLAASYNEQFF
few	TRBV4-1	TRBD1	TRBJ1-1	TGCGCCAGCAGCCAACCCCCGGGGACAGATTCATTCATGAACACTGAAGCTTTCTTT	CASSQPPGTDSFMNTEAFF
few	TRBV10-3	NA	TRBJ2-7	TGTGCCATCAGTGATAACCAGGGGTGGGGGGAGCAGTACTTC	CAISDNQGWGEQYF
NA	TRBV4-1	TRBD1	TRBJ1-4	TGCGCCAGCAGCCAAGTCGGGGCAGGGGGTAATGAAAAACTGTTTTTT	CASSQVGAGGNEKLFF
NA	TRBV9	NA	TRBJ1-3	TGTGCCAGCAGCGTAGCTACAGGGCGCTCTGGAAACACCATATATTTT	CASSVATGRSGNTIYF
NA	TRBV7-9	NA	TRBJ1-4	TGTGCCAGCAGCCGAAAGCCAGGGTCTGGTAATGAAAAACTGTTTTTT	CASSRKPGSGNEKLFF
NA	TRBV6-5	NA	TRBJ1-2	TGTGCCAGCAGTTACGAGGGTGGCTACACCTTC	CASSYEGGYTF
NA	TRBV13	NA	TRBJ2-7	TGTGCCAGCAGCTTCGCCAGGCCAACCTACGAGCAGTACTTC	CASSFARPTYEQYF
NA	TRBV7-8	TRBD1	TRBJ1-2	TGTGCCAGCAGCTTAGCGCTGTCGACAGGGGCAAGCTATGGCTACACCTTC	CASSLALSTGASYGYTF
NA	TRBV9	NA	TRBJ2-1	TGTGCCAGCAGCGTAGACGGGAGTAATAATGAGCAGTTCTTC	CASSVDGSNNEQFF
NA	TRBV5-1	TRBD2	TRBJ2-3	TGCGCCAGCAGCTCCTTAGCGGGGCCCCCCCTTAGCACAGATACGCAGTATTTT	CASSSLAGPPLSTDTQYF
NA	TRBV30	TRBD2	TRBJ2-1	TGTGCCTGGAGCCTGGGGAGCGGGAGGCTCAATGAGCAGTTCTTC	CAWSLGSGRLNEQFF
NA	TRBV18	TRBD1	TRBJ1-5	TGTGCCAGCTCAGATGGGGGTGGACAGGTTGCCAATCAGCCCCAGCATTTT	CASSDGGGQVANQPQHF
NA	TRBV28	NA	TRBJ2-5	TGTGCCAGCAGTTTACAGATCCAAGAGACCCAGTACTTC	CASSLQIQETQYF